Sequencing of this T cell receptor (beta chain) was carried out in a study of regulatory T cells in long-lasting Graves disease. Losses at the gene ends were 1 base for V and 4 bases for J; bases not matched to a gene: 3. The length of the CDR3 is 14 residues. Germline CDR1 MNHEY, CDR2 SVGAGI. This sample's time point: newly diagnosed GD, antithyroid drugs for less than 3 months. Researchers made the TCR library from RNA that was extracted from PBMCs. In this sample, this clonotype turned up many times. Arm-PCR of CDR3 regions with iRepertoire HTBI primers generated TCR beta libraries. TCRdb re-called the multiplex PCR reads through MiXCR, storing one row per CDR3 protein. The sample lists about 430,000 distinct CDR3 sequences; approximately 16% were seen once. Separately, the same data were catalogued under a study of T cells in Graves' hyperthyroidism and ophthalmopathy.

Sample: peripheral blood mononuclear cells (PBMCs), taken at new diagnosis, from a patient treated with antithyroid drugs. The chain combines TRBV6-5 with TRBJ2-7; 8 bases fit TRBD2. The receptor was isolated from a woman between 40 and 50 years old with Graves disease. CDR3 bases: TGTGCCAGCAGTTACTACGGGGGGGCATACGAGCAGTACTTC. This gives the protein CASSYYGGAYEQYF.